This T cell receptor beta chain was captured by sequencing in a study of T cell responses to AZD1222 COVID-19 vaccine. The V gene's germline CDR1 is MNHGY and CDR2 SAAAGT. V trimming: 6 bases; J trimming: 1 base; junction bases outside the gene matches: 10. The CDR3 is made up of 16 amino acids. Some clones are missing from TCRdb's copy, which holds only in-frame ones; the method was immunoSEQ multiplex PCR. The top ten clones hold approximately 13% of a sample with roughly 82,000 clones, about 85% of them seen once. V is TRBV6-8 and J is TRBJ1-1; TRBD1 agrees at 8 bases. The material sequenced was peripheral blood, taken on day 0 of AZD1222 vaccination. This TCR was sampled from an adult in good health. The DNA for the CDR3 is TGTGCCAGCAGACCCCTAGCCGGGACAGGGAACACTGAAGCTTTCTTT. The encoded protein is CASRPLAGTGNTEAFF.